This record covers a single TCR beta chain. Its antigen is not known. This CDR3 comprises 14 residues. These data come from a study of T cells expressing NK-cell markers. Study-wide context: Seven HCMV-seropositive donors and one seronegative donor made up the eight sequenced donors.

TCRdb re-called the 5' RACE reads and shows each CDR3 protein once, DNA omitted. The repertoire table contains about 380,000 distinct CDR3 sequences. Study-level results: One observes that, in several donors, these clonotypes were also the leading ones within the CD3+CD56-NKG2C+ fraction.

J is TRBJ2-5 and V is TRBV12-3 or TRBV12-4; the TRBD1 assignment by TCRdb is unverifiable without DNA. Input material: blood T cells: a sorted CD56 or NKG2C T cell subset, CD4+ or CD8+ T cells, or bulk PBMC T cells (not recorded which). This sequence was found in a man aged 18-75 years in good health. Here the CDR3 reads CASSLAGGPGTQYF.